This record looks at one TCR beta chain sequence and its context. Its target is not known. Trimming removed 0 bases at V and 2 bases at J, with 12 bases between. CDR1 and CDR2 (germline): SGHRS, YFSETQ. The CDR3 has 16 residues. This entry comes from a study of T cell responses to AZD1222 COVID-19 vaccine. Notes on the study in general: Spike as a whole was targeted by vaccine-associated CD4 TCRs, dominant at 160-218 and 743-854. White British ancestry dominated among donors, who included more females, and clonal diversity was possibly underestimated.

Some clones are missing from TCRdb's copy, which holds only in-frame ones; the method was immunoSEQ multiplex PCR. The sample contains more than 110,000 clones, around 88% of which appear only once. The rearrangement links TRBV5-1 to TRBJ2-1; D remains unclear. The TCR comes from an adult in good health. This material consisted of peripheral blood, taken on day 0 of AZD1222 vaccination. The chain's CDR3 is CASSLVGLSTYNEQFF. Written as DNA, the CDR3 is TGCGCCAGCAGCTTGGTAGGTCTAAGCACCTACAATGAGCAGTTCTTC.